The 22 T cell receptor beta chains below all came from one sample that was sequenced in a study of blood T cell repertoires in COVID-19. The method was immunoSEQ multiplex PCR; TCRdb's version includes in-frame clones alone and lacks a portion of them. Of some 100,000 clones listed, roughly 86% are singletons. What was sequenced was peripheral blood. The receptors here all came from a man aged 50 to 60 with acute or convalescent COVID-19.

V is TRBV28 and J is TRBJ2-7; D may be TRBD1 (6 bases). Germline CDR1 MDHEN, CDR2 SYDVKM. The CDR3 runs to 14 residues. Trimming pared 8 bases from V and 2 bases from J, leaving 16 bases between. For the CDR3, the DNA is TGTGCCAGCCGCCTTACAGGGTCCCCCTACGAGCAGTACTTC. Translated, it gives CASRLTGSPYEQYF.

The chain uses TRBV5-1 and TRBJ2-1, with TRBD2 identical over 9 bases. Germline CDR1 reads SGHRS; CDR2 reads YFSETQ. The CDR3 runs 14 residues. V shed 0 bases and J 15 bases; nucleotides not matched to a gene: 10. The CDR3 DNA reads TGCGCCAGCAGCTTGGCAAGGCTTAGCGGGAGTGTGTTCTTC. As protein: CASSLARLSGSVFF. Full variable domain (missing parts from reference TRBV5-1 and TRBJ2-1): KAGVTQTPRYLIKTRGQQVTLSCSPISGHRSVSWYQQTPGQGLQFLFEYFSETQRNKGNFPGRFSGRQFSNSRSEMNVSTLELGDSALYLCASSLARLSGSVFFGPGTRLTVL.

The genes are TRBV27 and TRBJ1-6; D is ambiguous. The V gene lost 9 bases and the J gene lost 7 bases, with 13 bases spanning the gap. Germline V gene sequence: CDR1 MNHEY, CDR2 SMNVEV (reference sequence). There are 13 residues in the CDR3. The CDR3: CASRRWENSPLHF. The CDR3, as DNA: TGTGCCAGTCGAAGGTGGGAGAATTCACCCCTCCACTTT.

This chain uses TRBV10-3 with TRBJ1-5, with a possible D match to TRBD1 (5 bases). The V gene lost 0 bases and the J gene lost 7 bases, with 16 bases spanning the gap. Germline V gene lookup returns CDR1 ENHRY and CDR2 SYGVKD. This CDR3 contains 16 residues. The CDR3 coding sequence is TGTGCCATCAGTGAGTCGATCATCAGGGAGGGACAGCCCCAGCATTTT. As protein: CAISESIIREGQPQHF.

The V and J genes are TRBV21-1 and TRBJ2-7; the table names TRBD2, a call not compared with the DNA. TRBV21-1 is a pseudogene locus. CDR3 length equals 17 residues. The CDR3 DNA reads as TGTGCCAGCAGTCATAAATTCGCCACCGGTTTATATTACGAGCAGTACTTC. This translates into CASSHKFATGLYYEQYF.

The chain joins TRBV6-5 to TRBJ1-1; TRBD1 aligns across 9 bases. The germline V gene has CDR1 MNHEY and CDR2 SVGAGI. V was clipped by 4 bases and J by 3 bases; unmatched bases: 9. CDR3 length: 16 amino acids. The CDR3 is CASSFTGTGRDTEAFF. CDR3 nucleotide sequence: TGTGCCAGCAGTTTCACCGGGACAGGGAGGGACACTGAAGCTTTCTTT.

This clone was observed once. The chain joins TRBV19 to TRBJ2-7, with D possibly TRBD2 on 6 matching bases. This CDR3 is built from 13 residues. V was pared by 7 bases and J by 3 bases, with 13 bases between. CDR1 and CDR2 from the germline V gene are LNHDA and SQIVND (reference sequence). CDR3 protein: CASTGTDDYEQYF. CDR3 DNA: TGTGCCAGTACCGGGACTGATGACTACGAGCAGTACTTC.

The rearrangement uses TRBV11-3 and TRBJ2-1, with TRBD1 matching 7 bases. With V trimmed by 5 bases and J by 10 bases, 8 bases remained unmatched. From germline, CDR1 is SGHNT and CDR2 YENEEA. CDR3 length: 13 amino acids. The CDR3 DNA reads TGTGCCAGCAGCCCGCAACAGGGGCGGGAGCAGTTCTTC. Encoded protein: CASSPQQGREQFF.

CDR3 sequence reads: CASSYSPSGIDTQYF. CDR3 coding DNA: TGTGCCAGCAGTTACTCGCCTAGCGGGATAGATACGCAGTATTTT. The chain uses TRBV6-5 and TRBJ2-3; 9 bases align to TRBD2. Losses at the gene ends were 0 bases for V and 5 bases for J; bases not matched to a gene: 3. This CDR3 region has 15 residues. Germline V CDR1 and CDR2: MNHEY, SVGAGI.

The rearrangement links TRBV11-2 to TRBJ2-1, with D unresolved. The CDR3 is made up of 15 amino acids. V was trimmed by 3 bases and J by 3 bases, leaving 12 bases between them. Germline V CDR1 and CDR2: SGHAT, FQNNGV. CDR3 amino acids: CASSFTPTSYNEQFF. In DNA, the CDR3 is TGTGCCAGCAGCTTTACTCCGACAAGCTACAATGAGCAGTTCTTC.

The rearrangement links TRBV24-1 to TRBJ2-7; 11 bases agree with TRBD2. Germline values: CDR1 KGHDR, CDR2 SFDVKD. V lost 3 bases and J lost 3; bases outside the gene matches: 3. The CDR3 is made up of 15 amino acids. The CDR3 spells CATSDPTSGSYEQYF. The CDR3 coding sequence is TGTGCCACCAGTGATCCCACTAGCGGGAGCTACGAGCAGTACTTC.

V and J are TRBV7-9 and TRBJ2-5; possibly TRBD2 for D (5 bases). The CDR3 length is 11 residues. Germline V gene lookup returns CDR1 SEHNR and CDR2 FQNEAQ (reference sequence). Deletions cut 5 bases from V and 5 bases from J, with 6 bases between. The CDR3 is CASSRRETQYF. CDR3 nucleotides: TGTGCCAGCAGCCGGAGGGAGACCCAGTACTTC.

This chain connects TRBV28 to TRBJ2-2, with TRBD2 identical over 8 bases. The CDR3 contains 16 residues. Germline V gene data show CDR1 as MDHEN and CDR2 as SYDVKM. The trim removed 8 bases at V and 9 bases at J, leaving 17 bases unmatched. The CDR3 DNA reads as TGTGCCAGCCTCCCGCTCGGACTAGGCGGGAGGAGGGAGCTGTTTTTT. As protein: CASLPLGLGGRRELFF.

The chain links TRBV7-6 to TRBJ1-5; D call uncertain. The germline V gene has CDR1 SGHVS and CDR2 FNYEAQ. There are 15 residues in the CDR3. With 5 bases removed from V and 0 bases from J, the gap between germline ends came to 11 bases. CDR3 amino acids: CASSPISYSNQPQHF. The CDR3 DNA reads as TGTGCCAGCAGCCCCATTTCCTATAGCAATCAGCCCCAGCATTTT.

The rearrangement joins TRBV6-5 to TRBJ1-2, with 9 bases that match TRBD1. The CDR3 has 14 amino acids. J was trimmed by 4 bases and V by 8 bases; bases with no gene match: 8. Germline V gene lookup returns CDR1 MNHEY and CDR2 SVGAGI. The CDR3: CASVATGQGYGYTF. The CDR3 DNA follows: TGTGCCAGCGTAGCAACGGGACAGGGCTATGGCTACACCTTC.

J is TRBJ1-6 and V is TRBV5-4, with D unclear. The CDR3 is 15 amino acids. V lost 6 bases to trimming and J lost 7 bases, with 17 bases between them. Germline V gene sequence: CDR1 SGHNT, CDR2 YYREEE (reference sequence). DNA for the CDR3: TGTGCCAGCACCAGAGCGGCAGGCGTAAATTCACCCCTCCACTTT. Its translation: CASTRAAGVNSPLHF. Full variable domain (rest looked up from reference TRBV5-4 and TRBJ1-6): ETGVTQSPTHLIKTRGQQVTLRCSSQSGHNTVSWYQQALGQGPQFIFQYYREEENGRGNFPPRFSGLQFPNYSSELNVNALELDDSALYLCASTRAAGVNSPLHFGNGTRLTVT.

CDR3 protein: CASSTWQAVFF. DNA for the CDR3: TGTGCCAGCTCCACCTGGCAGGCAGTTTTCTTT. The V gene is TRBV18, the J gene TRBJ1-1; no firm D call. Trimming shortened V by 6 bases and J by 13 bases, and 15 bases separated the two germline ends. This CDR3 contains 11 residues. The germline V gene has CDR1 KGHSH and CDR2 LQKENI.

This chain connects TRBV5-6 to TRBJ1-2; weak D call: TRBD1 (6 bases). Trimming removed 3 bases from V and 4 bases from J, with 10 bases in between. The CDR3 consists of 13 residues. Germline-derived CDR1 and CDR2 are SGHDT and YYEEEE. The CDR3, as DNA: TGTGCCAGCAGCTCACAGGGCCTCTATGGCTACACCTTC. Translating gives CASSSQGLYGYTF.

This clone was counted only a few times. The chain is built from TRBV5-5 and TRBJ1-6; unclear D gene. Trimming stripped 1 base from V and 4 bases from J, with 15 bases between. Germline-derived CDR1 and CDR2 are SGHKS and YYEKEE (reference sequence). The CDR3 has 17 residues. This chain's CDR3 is CASSLFSMVAYNSPLHF. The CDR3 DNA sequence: TGTGCCAGCAGCTTGTTCTCGATGGTGGCTTATAATTCACCCCTCCACTTT.

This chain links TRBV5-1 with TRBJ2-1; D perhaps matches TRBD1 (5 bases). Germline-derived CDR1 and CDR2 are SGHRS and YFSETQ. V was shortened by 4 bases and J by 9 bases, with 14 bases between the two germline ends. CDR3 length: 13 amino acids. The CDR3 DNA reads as TGCGCCAGCAGCCTCGACAGTTCGGGTGAGCAGTTCTTC. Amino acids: CASSLDSSGEQFF.

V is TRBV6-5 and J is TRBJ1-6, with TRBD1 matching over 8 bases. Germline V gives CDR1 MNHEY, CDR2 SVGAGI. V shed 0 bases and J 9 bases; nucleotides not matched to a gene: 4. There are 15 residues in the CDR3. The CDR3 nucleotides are TGTGCCAGCAGTTACTCCGGGACAGGTGGTTCACCCCTCCACTTT. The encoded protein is CASSYSGTGGSPLHF.

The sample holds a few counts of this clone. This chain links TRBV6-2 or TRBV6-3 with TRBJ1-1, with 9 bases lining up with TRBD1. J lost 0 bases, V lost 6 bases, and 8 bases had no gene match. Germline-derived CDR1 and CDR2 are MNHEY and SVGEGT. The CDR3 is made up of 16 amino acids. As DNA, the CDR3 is TGTGCCAGCAGCCCGATCCGGGACAGGGTGAACACTGAAGCTTTCTTT. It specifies CASSPIRDRVNTEAFF.